One and the same sample provided the 28 T cell receptor beta chains below, sequenced in a study of radiation and T cells in renal cell carcinoma. Sequencing used immunoSEQ multiplex PCR; TCRdb keeps in-frame clones, though not all of them. The sample consists of under 150,000 clones, 75% to 90% of them appearing once. The time point was: blood 2 weeks post-SBRT. Noted treatment: 15 Gy SBRT to primary tumor, nephrectomy 4 weeks later. This specimen consisted of blood, obtained from a patient whose treatment included radiotherapy and nephrectomy. These receptors were collected from a woman between 55 and 75 years old with renal cell carcinoma.

In its sample, this clone was seen a few times. The chain links TRBV14 to TRBJ1-4, with D hard to call. The V gene's germline CDR1 is SGHDN and CDR2 FVKESK. The ends were cut back, 3 bases at V and 7 bases at J, with 15 bases in the middle. This CDR3 has 15 amino acids. In nucleotides, the CDR3 is TGTGCCAGCAGCCACTCAGGAAGCTCCGGTGAAAAACTGTTTTTT. This encodes CASSHSGSSGEKLFF.

The chain is built from TRBV11-2 and TRBJ2-7; D is ambiguous. V was trimmed by 3 bases and J by 2 bases, leaving 14 bases between them. CDR1 and CDR2 from the germline V gene are SGHAT and FQNNGV. The CDR3 contains 15 residues. The CDR3 coding sequence is TGTGCCAGCAGCTTCGAGTTTGACGGACCCTACGAGCAGTACTTC. Its protein product is CASSFEFDGPYEQYF.

CDR3 DNA sequence: TGTGCCAGCAGCTTAGTTGTGTCAGGGCGTCACACCGGGGAGCTGTTTTTT. Translating gives CASSLVVSGRHTGELFF. V gene TRBV11-2 combines with J gene TRBJ2-2; D is perhaps TRBD1 (5 bases). The CDR3 extends over 17 amino acids. Per the germline V gene, CDR1 is SGHAT and CDR2 is FQNNGV. With 1 base removed from V and 3 bases from J, the gap between germline ends came to 15 bases.

The CDR3 region has the DNA TGTGCCAGCAGCTTGACGTACACGGATTACGAGCAGTACTTC. Translating gives CASSLTYTDYEQYF. V gene TRBV5-5 combines with J gene TRBJ2-7, with D uncertain. The CDR3 runs to 14 residues. Deletions cut 1 base from V and 4 bases from J, with 12 bases between. Germline V lookup: CDR1 SGHKS, CDR2 YYEKEE (reference sequence).

This sequence joins TRBV7-2 and TRBJ2-7, with a tentative D call TRBD1 (5 bases). Trimming pared 1 base from V and 4 bases from J, leaving 11 bases between. CDR1 and CDR2 (germline): SGHTA, FQGNSA. CDR3 length: 14 amino acids. This chain's CDR3 is CASSLGRTGYEQYF. The CDR3 nucleotides are TGTGCCAGCAGCTTAGGCCGAACAGGTTACGAGCAGTACTTC. Full variable domain (missing parts from reference TRBV7-2 and TRBJ2-7): GAGVSQSPSNKVTEKGKDVELRCDPISGHTALYWYRQSLGQGLEFLIYFQGNSAPDKSGLPSDRFSAERTGGSVSTLTIQRTQQEDSAVYLCASSLGRTGYEQYFGPGTRLTVT.

The J gene is TRBJ2-7, the V gene TRBV28; D might be TRBD2 (5 bases). V was trimmed by 6 bases and J by 2 bases, leaving 20 bases between them. The CDR3 is 16 residues long. The germline CDR1 and CDR2 sequences are MDHEN and SYDVKM. The chain's CDR3 is CASSSSATPGTYEQYF. CDR3 in DNA: TGTGCCAGCAGCTCATCGGCTACTCCCGGGACCTACGAGCAGTACTTC.

This clone has a handful of counts. The chain combines TRBV9 with TRBJ1-5, with unresolved D. Trimming removed 3 bases at V and 6 bases at J, with 10 bases between. Germline V gene sequence: CDR1 SGDLS, CDR2 YYNGEE. CDR3 length equals 13 residues. The CDR3, as DNA: TGTGCCAGCAGCGCCTCCCCTGGTCAGCCCCAGCATTTT. Translating gives CASSASPGQPQHF.

The chain links TRBV7-9 to TRBJ2-6; tentatively, D is TRBD2 (5 bases). This CDR3 is built from 14 residues. The germline V and J ends were trimmed by 8 bases and 1 base, with 9 bases remaining between them. The germline V gene has CDR1 SEHNR and CDR2 FQNEAQ (reference sequence). CDR3: CASGLSSGANVLTF. CDR3 DNA sequence: TGTGCCAGCGGACTCTCGTCTGGGGCCAACGTCCTGACTTTC.

The chain is built from TRBV5-1 and TRBJ1-1, with D possibly being TRBD1 (5 bases). The CDR3 is 12 residues long. Germline lookup yields CDR1 SGHRS and CDR2 YFSETQ. Trimming stripped 3 bases from V and 11 bases from J, with 14 bases between. CDR3 sequence (DNA): TGCGCCAGCAGCTGGGGGGAGGGACCGGCTTTCTTT. It is translated as CASSWGEGPAFF.

The chain has TRBV4-3 and TRBJ2-2; 7 bases line up with TRBD2. This CDR3 is built from 16 residues. The germline V gene has CDR1 LGHNA and CDR2 YSLEER. The V segment lost 0 bases and the J segment 4 bases; nucleotides outside the gene matches: 5. CDR3 region: CASSQDWRESTGELFF. CDR3 coding DNA: TGCGCCAGCAGCCAAGATTGGCGGGAGAGCACCGGGGAGCTGTTTTTT.

The sample holds a few counts of this clone. V gene TRBV29-1 combines with J gene TRBJ1-1, with D unclear. The CDR3 consists of 13 residues. The germline CDR1 and CDR2 sequences are SQVTM and ANQGSEA. Between the trimmed V and J ends, which lost 4 bases and 5 bases, there was a span of 14 bases. CDR3 sequence reads: CSVGPSSGTEAFF. Written as DNA, the CDR3 is TGCAGCGTTGGCCCGTCAAGTGGAACTGAAGCTTTCTTT.

The genes are TRBV9 and TRBJ2-4, with D perhaps matching TRBD1 (5 bases). The CDR3 totals 16 residues. Germline V lookup: CDR1 SGDLS, CDR2 YYNGEE. The V and J ends lost 0 bases and 0 bases respectively, with 10 bases between them. The CDR3 region has the DNA TGTGCCAGCAGCGTAGCTCCGACAGTAGCCAAAAACATTCAGTACTTC. This gives the protein CASSVAPTVAKNIQYF.

The chain carries TRBV7-9 and TRBJ2-7; D not resolved. The length of the CDR3 is 15 residues. CDR1 and CDR2 from the germline V gene are SEHNR and FQNEAQ (reference sequence). Trimming shortened V by 1 base and J by 4 bases, and 14 bases separated the two germline ends. CDR3 DNA: TGTGCCAGCAGCTTAGAGGCAGGTCCTCTTTACGAGCAGTACTTC. Translation: CASSLEAGPLYEQYF.

This clone was recorded once. The chain couples TRBV6-1 to TRBJ1-2, with D possibly matching TRBD1 (6 bases). CDR3 length: 14 amino acids. CDR1 is MNHNS and CDR2 is SASEGT in the germline V gene. V dropped 3 bases and J dropped 6 bases, with 14 bases sitting between them. CDR3 residues: CASSDRGGYDGYTF. The CDR3 bases are TGTGCCAGCAGTGATCGAGGGGGATACGATGGCTACACCTTC.

The chain employs TRBV13 and TRBJ2-3; D might be TRBD1 (5 bases). The CDR3 is 13 amino acids. Germline V lookup: CDR1 PRHDT, CDR2 FYEKMQ (reference sequence). Trimming stripped 2 bases from V and 3 bases from J, with 6 bases between. CDR3 nucleotide sequence: TGTGCCAGCAGCTTACACAGGACAGATACGCAGTATTTT. It codes for CASSLHRTDTQYF.

This chain joins TRBV18 and TRBJ2-7; 7 bases are shared with TRBD2. This CDR3 region has 15 residues. V shed 2 bases and J 0 bases; nucleotides not matched to a gene: 4. From germline, CDR1 is KGHSH and CDR2 LQKENI. The CDR3 is CASSPSGASSYEQYF. The CDR3 region has the DNA TGTGCCAGCTCACCAAGCGGGGCGAGCTCCTACGAGCAGTACTTC.

J is TRBJ2-6 and V is TRBV19, with TRBD1 matching over 7 bases. V lost 2 bases, J lost 0 bases, and 7 bases stayed unmatched. The CDR3 is made up of 18 amino acids. Looked up from germline, CDR1 is LNHDA and CDR2 is SQIVND (reference sequence). The CDR3, as DNA: TGTGCCAGTAGTATAACCACAGGGGTGAGCTCTGGGGCCAACGTCCTGACTTTC. This translates into CASSITTGVSSGANVLTF.

The V gene is TRBV7-9, the J gene TRBJ1-1; TRBD1 might be the D (5 bases). Looked up from germline, CDR1 is SEHNR and CDR2 is FQNEAQ (reference sequence). The CDR3 loop spans 12 amino acids. V was pared by 5 bases and J by 8 bases, with 12 bases between. In DNA form, the CDR3 reads TGTGCCAGCAGCCTTGTCCGGGACGAAGCTTTCTTT. Its translation: CASSLVRDEAFF.

The chain recombines TRBV9 with TRBJ1-1, with D possibly being TRBD1 (5 bases). Germline V gene data show CDR1 as SGDLS and CDR2 as YYNGEE. V lost 0 bases and J 2 bases, leaving 5 bases between the germline ends. This CDR3 has 13 amino acids. CDR3: CASSVGDNTEAFF. CDR3 DNA sequence: TGTGCCAGCAGCGTAGGGGACAACACTGAAGCTTTCTTT.

The CDR3 DNA reads as TGTGCCATCAGTGAGATTGACAGGTTAATCTACGAGCAGTACTTC. Its protein is CAISEIDRLIYEQYF. The chain recombines TRBV10-3 with TRBJ2-7; D is perhaps TRBD1 (6 bases). Germline-derived CDR1 and CDR2 are ENHRY and SYGVKD. V dropped 2 bases and J dropped 3 bases, with 14 bases sitting between them. This CDR3 contains 15 residues.

The V gene is TRBV7-2, the J gene TRBJ1-2; TRBD1 aligns across 7 bases. Germline V CDR1 and CDR2: SGHTA, FQGNSA. The CDR3 loop spans 13 amino acids. V lost 3 bases and J lost 8; bases outside the gene matches: 6. The CDR3 DNA is TGTGCCAGCAGCTTGGGCCTACAGGGGGGCTACACCTTC. Amino acids: CASSLGLQGGYTF.

The V gene is TRBV29-1, the J gene TRBJ2-2; no clear D. V lost 3 bases and J 3 bases, leaving 8 bases between the germline ends. The CDR3 length is 13 residues. Per germline, CDR1 SQVTM and CDR2 ANQGSEA. CDR3 DNA sequence: TGCAGCGTTGATAAAGGTTACACCGGGGAGCTGTTTTTT. This translates into CSVDKGYTGELFF.

The chain recombines TRBV27 with TRBJ1-5; D remains unclear. There are 14 residues in the CDR3. V lost 2 bases and J 4 bases, leaving 9 bases between the germline ends. Germline V CDR1 and CDR2: MNHEY, SMNVEV (reference sequence). CDR3 bases: TGTGCCAGCAGTTTAGGGATGCATAATCAGCCCCAGCATTTT. As protein: CASSLGMHNQPQHF.

The gene calls are TRBV2 and TRBJ1-2; a possible D gene is TRBD1 (6 bases). The V gene lost 6 bases and the J gene lost 3 bases, with 14 bases spanning the gap. The CDR3 contains 14 residues. CDR1 and CDR2 from the germline V gene are SNHLY and FYNNEI. CDR3 nucleotide sequence: TGTGCCAGCAGCGCCACAGGGCGGGACTATGGCTACACCTTC. This gives the protein CASSATGRDYGYTF.

This chain joins TRBV7-2 and TRBJ2-7; weak D call: TRBD1 (6 bases). CDR1 SGHTA and CDR2 FQGNSA come from the germline V gene. Trimming shortened V by 6 bases and J by 0 bases, and 12 bases separated the two germline ends. This CDR3 is 14 amino acids long. CDR3 DNA sequence: TGTGCCAGCAGAGCAGGACAGAGCTCCTACGAGCAGTACTTC. It yields the protein CASRAGQSSYEQYF.

This clone came up once. This chain joins TRBV10-3 and TRBJ1-5; D uncertain. The V and J ends lost 3 bases and 0 bases respectively, with 9 bases between them. From germline, CDR1 is ENHRY and CDR2 SYGVKD. CDR3 length: 15 amino acids. For the CDR3, the DNA is TGTGCCATCAGTGAATCCATAGGTAGCAATCAGCCCCAGCATTTT. As protein: CAISESIGSNQPQHF.

This chain uses TRBV13 with TRBJ1-2; TRBD1 matches 8 bases. Germline V lookup: CDR1 PRHDT, CDR2 FYEKMQ (reference sequence). V shed 0 bases, J shed 3 bases, and the junction held 6 bases outside the gene matches. This CDR3 region has 16 residues. The CDR3 region is CASSLGRGHRDYGYTF. CDR3 in DNA: TGTGCCAGCAGCTTAGGCAGGGGGCATAGAGACTATGGCTACACCTTC.

This chain links TRBV10-3 with TRBJ2-1; D gene ambiguous. V shed 7 bases and J shed 8 bases, with 15 bases lying between them. The CDR3 is 13 residues long. Germline lookup yields CDR1 ENHRY and CDR2 SYGVKD. CDR3 sequence (DNA): TGTGCCATCACCGAGCGAATCTCCGATGAGCAGTTCTTC. Protein sequence: CAITERISDEQFF.